The entry below gives a single T cell receptor (beta chain) sequence along with its context. Produced via immunoSEQ multiplex PCR; TCRdb's table is partial and in-frame only. The sample yields around 69,000 clones, just over 90% seen once. This sample is drawn from a study of T cell changes during pregnancy in multiple sclerosis. This CDR3 is built from 17 residues. Germline CDR1 reads SGHTA; CDR2 reads FQGNSA. V gave up 1 base and J gave up 0 bases, with 15 bases separating them. The sequence came from a female donor with multiple sclerosis, enrolled in a pregnancy study. The sample consisted of peripheral blood, taken in the third trimester of pregnancy. This rearrangement joins TRBV7-2 to TRBJ1-1; D might be TRBD1 (5 bases). The CDR3, as DNA: TGTGCCAGCAGCTTAGTTTTCCTAGGGGCATTGAACACTGAAGCTTTCTTT. It translates to CASSLVFLGALNTEAFF.